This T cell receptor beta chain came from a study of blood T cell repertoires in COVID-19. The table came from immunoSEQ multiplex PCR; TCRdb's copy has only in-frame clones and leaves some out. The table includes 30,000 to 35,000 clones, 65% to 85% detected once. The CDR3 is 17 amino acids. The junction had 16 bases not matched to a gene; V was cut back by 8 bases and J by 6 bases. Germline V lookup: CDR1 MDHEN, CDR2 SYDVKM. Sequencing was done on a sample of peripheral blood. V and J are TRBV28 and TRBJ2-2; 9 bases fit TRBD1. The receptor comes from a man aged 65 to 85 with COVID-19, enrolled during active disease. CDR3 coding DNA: TGTGCCAGCGGAGACCCCGGGACAGGGAGTTTCGCCGGGGAGCTGTTTTTT. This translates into CASGDPGTGSFAGELFF.